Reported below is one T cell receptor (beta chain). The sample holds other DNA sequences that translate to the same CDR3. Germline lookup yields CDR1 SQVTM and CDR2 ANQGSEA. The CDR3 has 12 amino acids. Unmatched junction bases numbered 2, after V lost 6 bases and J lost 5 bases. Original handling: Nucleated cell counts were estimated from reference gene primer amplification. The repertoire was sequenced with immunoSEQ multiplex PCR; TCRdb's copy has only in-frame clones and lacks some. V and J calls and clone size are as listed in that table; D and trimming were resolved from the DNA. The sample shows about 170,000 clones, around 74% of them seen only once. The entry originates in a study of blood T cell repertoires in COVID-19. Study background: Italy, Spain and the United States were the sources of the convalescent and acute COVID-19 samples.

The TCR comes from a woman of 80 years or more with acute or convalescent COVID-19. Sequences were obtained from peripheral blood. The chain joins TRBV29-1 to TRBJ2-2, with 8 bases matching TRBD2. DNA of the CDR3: TGCAGCGTCGGCGGGGGGACCGGGGAGCTGTTTTTT. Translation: CSVGGGTGELFF.